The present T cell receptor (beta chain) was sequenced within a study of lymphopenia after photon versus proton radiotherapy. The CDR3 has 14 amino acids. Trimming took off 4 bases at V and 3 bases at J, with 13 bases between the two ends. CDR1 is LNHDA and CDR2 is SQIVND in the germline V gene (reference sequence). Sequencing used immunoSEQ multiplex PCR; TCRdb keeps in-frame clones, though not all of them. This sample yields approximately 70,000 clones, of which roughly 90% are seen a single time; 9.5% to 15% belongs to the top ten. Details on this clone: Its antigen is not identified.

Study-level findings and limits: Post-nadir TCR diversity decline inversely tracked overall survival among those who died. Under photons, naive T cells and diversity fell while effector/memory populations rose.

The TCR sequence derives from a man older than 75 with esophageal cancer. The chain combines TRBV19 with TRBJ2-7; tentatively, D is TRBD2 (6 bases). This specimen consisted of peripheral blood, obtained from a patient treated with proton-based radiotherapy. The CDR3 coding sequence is TGTGCCAGTAGTAACGGTAGACTAGACTACGAGCAGTACTTC. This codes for CASSNGRLDYEQYF.